This T cell receptor beta chain was retrieved from a study of blood T cell repertoires in COVID-19. Study overall: Nucleic acid was either cDNA or gDNA, and it came from T cells, B-cell-depleted T cells, or PBMCs.

This clone was seen a few times. In the study's own analysis: Scientists estimated how many nucleated cells there were by amplifying reference gene primers. Here immunoSEQ multiplex PCR was the method, and the copy in TCRdb shows in-frame clones only, minus some. The DNA was the basis for D and trimming; V, J and clone size are from that table. The repertoire has 260,000 or so clones, 83% of them found once; the top ten carry about 3.6%. V lost 3 bases, J lost 7 bases, and 6 bases stayed unmatched. The germline CDR1 and CDR2 sequences are SGDLS and YYNGEE. The CDR3 is 13 residues long. Membership in each cohort depended on participant-reported clinical history. All exposed participants met a person with COVID-19 within 2 weeks before entering the study.

The TCR sequence derives from a woman between 35 and 50 years old who had been exposed to COVID-19. Sequenced material: PBMCs or T cells enriched from blood (not recorded which). The chain couples TRBV9 to TRBJ1-1, with 7 nucleotides matching TRBD1. CDR3 sequence: CASSARQGIEAFF. CDR3 DNA sequence: TGTGCCAGCAGCGCGAGACAGGGTATTGAAGCTTTCTTT.